This T cell receptor (beta chain) is from a study of CD8+ T cells in alopecia areata. Study-wide context: People stayed on tofacitinib for 6 to 18 months, then stopped the drug for 6 months. Findings and caveats of the study: Scalp clonality, together with expanded CD8+ clones among the top 100, fell significantly with tofacitinib.

Treatment defined: oral pan-JAK inhibitor, 5-10 mg twice daily. Sequencing used cDNA as its template, made by extracting RNA and reverse transcribing it. Assay: immunoSEQ multiplex PCR; the TCRdb copy retains only in-frame clones and omits some. Of fewer than 250,000 clones detected, 55% to 70% appear once; the ten largest clones hold 0.65% to 0.7%. Remarks on this clone: Its antigen remains unidentified.

The TCR originated in a human donor with alopecia areata. The material was CD4+ T cells sorted from blood, obtained at week 4, from a patient treated with tofacitinib.

This chain's CDR3 is CASASGQGNQPQHF. In DNA, the CDR3 is TGTGCTAGTGCCTCGGGACAGGGTAATCAGCCCCAGCATTTT. The chain employs TRBV12-5 and TRBJ1-5; 9 bases are a match to TRBD1. Trimming took 7 bases from V and 4 from J; bases not matched to a gene: 5. Germline V gene data show CDR1 as LGHNT and CDR2 as FRNRAP. This CDR3 contains 14 residues.